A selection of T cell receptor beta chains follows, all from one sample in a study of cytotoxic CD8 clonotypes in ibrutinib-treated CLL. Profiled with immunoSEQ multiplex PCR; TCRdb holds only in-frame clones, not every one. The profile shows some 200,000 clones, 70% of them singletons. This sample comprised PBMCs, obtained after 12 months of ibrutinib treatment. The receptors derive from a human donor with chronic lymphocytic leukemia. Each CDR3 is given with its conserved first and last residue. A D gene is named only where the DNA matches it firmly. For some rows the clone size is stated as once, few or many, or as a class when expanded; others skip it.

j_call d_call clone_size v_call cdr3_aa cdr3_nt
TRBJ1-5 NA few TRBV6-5 CASSAPLVGQPQHF TGTGCCAGCAGCGCCCCCCTTGTGGGACAGCCCCAGCATTTT
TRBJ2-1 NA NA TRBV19 CASSPGTLSHEQFF TGTGCCAGTAGCCCCGGGACCCTCAGCCATGAGCAGTTCTTC
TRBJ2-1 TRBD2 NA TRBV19 CASSRLAGGEYNEQFF TGTGCCAGTAGTAGACTAGCGGGAGGGGAATACAATGAGCAGTTCTTC
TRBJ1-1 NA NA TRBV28 CASSLHGTSDTEAFF TGTGCCAGCAGTCTACATGGGACTTCCGACACTGAAGCTTTCTTT
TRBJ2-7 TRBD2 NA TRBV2 CASRETSGGSYEQYF TGTGCCAGCAGAGAGACTAGCGGGGGATCCTACGAGCAGTACTTC
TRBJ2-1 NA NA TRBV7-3 CASSLNSGLYNEQFF TGTGCCAGCAGCTTAAATAGCGGTCTTTACAATGAGCAGTTCTTC
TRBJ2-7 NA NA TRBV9 CASSVARDVSYEQYF TGTGCCAGCAGCGTAGCTAGGGACGTCTCCTACGAGCAGTACTTC
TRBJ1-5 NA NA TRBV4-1 CASSQGHLSNQPQHF TGCGCCAGCAGCCAAGGCCACCTTAGCAATCAGCCCCAGCATTTT
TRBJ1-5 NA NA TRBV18 CASSPITGQGPNQPQHF TGTGCCAGCTCACCCATAACTGGGCAGGGGCCCAATCAGCCCCAGCATTTT
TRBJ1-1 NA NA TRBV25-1 CASSEQGAGPNTEAFF TGTGCCAGCAGTGAACAGGGTGCAGGGCCGAACACTGAAGCTTTCTTT
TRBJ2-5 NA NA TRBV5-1 CASSDINSLETQYF TGCGCCAGCAGCGACATCAACTCTTTAGAGACCCAGTACTTC
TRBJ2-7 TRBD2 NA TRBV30 CAWSPPRRGEYEQYF TGTGCCTGGAGTCCCCCCCGGCGGGGGGAATACGAGCAGTACTTC
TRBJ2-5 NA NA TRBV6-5 CASSYASQETQYF TGTGCCAGCAGTTACGCCAGTCAAGAGACCCAGTACTTC
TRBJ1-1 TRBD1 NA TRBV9 CASMDRLGTEAFF TGTGCCTCTATGGACAGGCTGGGGACTGAAGCTTTCTTT
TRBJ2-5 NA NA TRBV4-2 CASSQGLRGETQYF TGTGCCAGCAGCCAAGGACTCCGGGGAGAGACCCAGTACTTC
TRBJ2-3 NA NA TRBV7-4 CASSPTDTQYF TGTGCCAGCAGCCCCACAGATACGCAGTATTTT
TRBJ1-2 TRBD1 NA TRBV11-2 CASSFDRGSWGYTF TGTGCCAGCAGCTTCGACAGGGGTTCATGGGGCTACACCTTC
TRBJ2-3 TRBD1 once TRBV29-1 CSVLRGTGLNTQYF TGCAGCGTTTTAAGGGGGACAGGGTTAAATACGCAGTATTTT
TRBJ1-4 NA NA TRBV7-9 CASSLPSGGEKLFF TGTGCCAGCAGCCTCCCGAGTGGGGGAGAAAAACTGTTTTTT
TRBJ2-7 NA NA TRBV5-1 CASSSPIGSSSYEQYF TGCGCCAGCAGCTCCCCGATCGGGAGCAGCTCCTACGAGCAGTACTTC
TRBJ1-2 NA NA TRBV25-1 CASSGQGRNHAYTF TGTGCCAGCAGTGGGCAGGGTAGGAATCATGCCTACACCTTC
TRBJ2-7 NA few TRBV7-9 CASSLAPTESSNPEQYF TGTGCCAGCAGCTTAGCCCCGACAGAATCGTCAAACCCCGAGCAGTACTTC
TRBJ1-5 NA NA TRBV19 CASSIARTAVSNQPQHF TGTGCCAGTAGTATCGCCCGGACCGCCGTCAGCAATCAGCCCCAGCATTTT
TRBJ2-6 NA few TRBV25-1 CASSETARPSGANVLTF TGTGCCAGCAGTGAAACAGCCCGACCTTCTGGGGCCAACGTCCTGACTTTC
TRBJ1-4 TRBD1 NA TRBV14 CASSPEQGAWEKLFF TGTGCCAGCAGCCCCGAACAGGGGGCCTGGGAAAAACTGTTTTTT
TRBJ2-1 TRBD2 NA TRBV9 CASSVAGSGRGVNNEQFF TGTGCCAGCAGCGTAGCCGGTAGCGGGAGGGGTGTAAACAATGAGCAGTTCTTC
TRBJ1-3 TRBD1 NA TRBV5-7 CASSFRQGGVCGNTIYF TGTGCCAGCAGCTTCAGGCAGGGGGGAGTATGTGGAAACACCATATATTTT
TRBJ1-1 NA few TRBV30 CAWSVQTNTEAFF TGTGCCTGGAGTGTACAAACGAACACTGAAGCTTTCTTT
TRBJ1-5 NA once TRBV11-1 CASSPGTHNQPQHF TGTGCCAGCAGCCCCGGGACTCACAATCAGCCCCAGCATTTT
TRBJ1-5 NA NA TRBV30 CAWSVQLNQPQHF TGTGCCTGGAGTGTTCAGCTCAATCAGCCCCAGCATTTT
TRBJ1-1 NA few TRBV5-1 CASSLEAGESKTEAFF TGCGCCAGCAGCTTGGAGGCAGGGGAGAGTAAGACTGAAGCTTTCTTT
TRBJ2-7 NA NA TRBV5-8 CASSRNNAGDTYEQYF TGTGCCAGCAGCAGGAATAACGCAGGGGATACCTACGAGCAGTACTTC
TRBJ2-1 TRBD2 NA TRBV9 CASSVVSGSGTSEQFF TGTGCCAGCAGCGTAGTGTCCGGGAGCGGGACTTCAGAGCAGTTCTTC
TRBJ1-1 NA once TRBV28 CAGFDRMNTEAFF TGTGCCGGCTTCGACAGAATGAACACTGAAGCTTTCTTT
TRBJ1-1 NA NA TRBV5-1 CASSLDSQRNTEAFF TGCGCCAGCAGCTTGGACAGTCAGAGGAACACTGAAGCTTTCTTT
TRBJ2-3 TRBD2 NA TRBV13 CASMGASGRAPPDTQYF TGTGCCAGCATGGGCGCTAGCGGGAGGGCCCCCCCAGATACGCAGTATTTT
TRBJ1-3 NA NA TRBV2 CASRESSGNTIYF TGTGCCAGCAGGGAAAGCTCTGGAAACACCATATATTTT
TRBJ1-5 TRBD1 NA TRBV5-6 CASSRALFSGTGFNQPQHF TGTGCCAGCAGCCGCGCGCTTTTCTCCGGGACAGGGTTCAATCAGCCCCAGCATTTT
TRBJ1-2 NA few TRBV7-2 CASSLVRVGGYTF TGTGCCAGCAGCTTAGTCAGGGTTGGCGGCTACACCTTC
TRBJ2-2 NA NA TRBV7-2 CASSSRRNTGELFF TGTGCCAGCAGCTCCAGACGGAACACCGGGGAGCTGTTTTTT
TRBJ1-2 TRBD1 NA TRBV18 CASSSGQGTYGYTF TGTGCCAGCTCATCGGGACAGGGAACCTATGGCTACACCTTC
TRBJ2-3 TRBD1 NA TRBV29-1 CSVDQQGFTDTQYF TGCAGCGTTGACCAACAGGGGTTCACAGATACGCAGTATTTT
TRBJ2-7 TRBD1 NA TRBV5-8 CASRSDRGLYEQYF TGTGCCAGCAGATCGGACAGGGGATTATACGAGCAGTACTTC
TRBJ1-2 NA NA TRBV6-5 CASSYSRGTNYGYTF TGTGCCAGCAGTTACTCAAGGGGAACTAACTATGGCTACACCTTC
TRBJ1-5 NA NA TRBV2 CASSDRNSNQPQHF TGTGCCAGCAGTGACAGAAACAGCAATCAGCCCCAGCATTTT
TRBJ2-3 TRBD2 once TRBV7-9 CASSWQTSGRYTQYF TGTGCCAGCAGCTGGCAGACTAGCGGGAGGTATACGCAGTATTTT
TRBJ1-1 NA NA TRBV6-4 CASSDGGGNTEAFF TGTGCCAGCAGTGACGGAGGGGGGAACACTGAAGCTTTCTTT
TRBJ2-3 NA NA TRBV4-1 CASSLRRAGGTDTQYF TGCGCCAGCAGCCTCCGCAGGGCAGGGGGCACAGATACGCAGTATTTT
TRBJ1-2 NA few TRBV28 CASGKGVLGYTF TGTGCCAGCGGAAAAGGGGTGCTGGGCTACACCTTC
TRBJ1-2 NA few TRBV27 CASSLGGGNYGYTF TGTGCCAGCAGTTTGGGGGGCGGAAACTATGGCTACACCTTC
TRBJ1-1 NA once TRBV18 CASSPDARDTEAFF TGTGCCAGCTCACCGGACGCGCGGGACACTGAAGCTTTCTTT
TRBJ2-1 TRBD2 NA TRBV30 CAGGRGYNEQFF TGTGCCGGGGGGAGGGGATACAATGAGCAGTTCTTC
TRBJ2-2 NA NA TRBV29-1 CSVEGIKGRRTGELFF TGCAGCGTTGAGGGAATAAAGGGAAGACGAACCGGGGAGCTGTTTTTT
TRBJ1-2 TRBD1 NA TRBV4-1 CASSNRGTYGYTF TGCGCCAGCAGCAACAGGGGAACCTATGGCTACACCTTC
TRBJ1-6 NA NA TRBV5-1 CASSLVGNFGVASSPLHF TGCGCCAGCAGCTTGGTTGGAAACTTCGGGGTTGCAAGTTCACCCCTCCACTTT
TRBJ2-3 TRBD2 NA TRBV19 CASSPGLADGGTDTQYF TGTGCCAGTAGTCCTGGACTAGCGGATGGAGGCACAGATACGCAGTATTTT
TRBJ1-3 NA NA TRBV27 CASSPSGWSGAGNTIYF TGTGCCAGCAGTCCTTCAGGGTGGAGTGGGGCCGGGAACACCATATATTTT
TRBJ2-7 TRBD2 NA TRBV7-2 CASSQTSGTYEQYF TGTGCCAGCAGCCAGACTAGCGGCACCTACGAGCAGTACTTC
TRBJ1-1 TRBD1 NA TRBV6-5 CASRRTGGTEAFF TGTGCCAGCAGACGGACAGGGGGCACTGAAGCTTTCTTT
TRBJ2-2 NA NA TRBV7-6 CASSPTGTHANTGELFF TGTGCCAGCAGCCCGACCGGGACACACGCGAACACCGGGGAGCTGTTTTTT